These T cell receptor beta chains were read from a single sample in a study of molecular identifiers for immune sequencing clone quantification. MiXCR, run by TCRdb on the PCR reads, gives a single entry per CDR3 protein. Of 350,000 or so distinct CDR3 sequences in the sample, around 21% were seen once. Sequences were obtained from naive CD8+ T cells from blood, with Jurkat cell RNA spiked in. The receptors stem from a human donor in good health. Some libraries in this study had Jurkat cell RNA spiked in. The CDR3 runs from the conserved cysteine through the conserved F or W. The order of the fields is clone size, V gene, J gene, D gene, CDR3 length, CDR3 DNA, CDR3 protein. The D gene is left open where the match is weak. Clone sizes are given selectively: once, few, many, or a class where the clone is expanded.

clone_size: .
v_call: TRBV14
j_call: TRBJ1-1
d_call: .
cdr3_length: 17
cdr3_nt: TGTGCCAGCAGCCAAGGGCCTCACTACGGGGGCTTTACTGAAGCTTTCTTT
cdr3_aa: CASSQGPHYGGFTEAFF

clone_size: many
v_call: TRBV19
j_call: TRBJ1-5
d_call: TRBD1
cdr3_length: 15
cdr3_nt: TGTGCCAGTAGTATAGAGGAGGGGGCCGGTCAGCCCCAGCATTTT
cdr3_aa: CASSIEEGAGQPQHF

clone_size: few
v_call: TRBV6-2/TRBV6-3
j_call: TRBJ2-3
d_call: TRBD2
cdr3_length: 17
cdr3_nt: TGTGCCAGCAGTTACTCGATGACGGGAGGTCCCCCAGATACGCAGTATTTT
cdr3_aa: CASSYSMTGGPPDTQYF

clone_size: many
v_call: TRBV28
j_call: TRBJ2-7
d_call: TRBD1
cdr3_length: 13
cdr3_nt: TGTGCCACCAGGGACAGGGGGCTCCACGAGCAGTACTTC
cdr3_aa: CATRDRGLHEQYF

clone_size: few
v_call: TRBV9
j_call: TRBJ2-3
d_call: TRBD2
cdr3_length: 15
cdr3_nt: TGTGCCAGCAGCGTAGTTGCGGGAGTCACAGATACGCAGTATTTT
cdr3_aa: CASSVVAGVTDTQYF

clone_size: .
v_call: TRBV4-2
j_call: TRBJ2-7
d_call: TRBD2
cdr3_length: 15
cdr3_nt: TGTGCCAGCAGCCCTGGACTAGCGGGAGCCAACGAGCAGTACTTC
cdr3_aa: CASSPGLAGANEQYF

clone_size: many
v_call: TRBV15
j_call: TRBJ2-7
d_call: .
cdr3_length: 15
cdr3_nt: TGTGCCACCAGCAGTGGGGACGCCTACTCCTACGAGCAGTACTTC
cdr3_aa: CATSSGDAYSYEQYF

clone_size: many
v_call: TRBV6-5
j_call: TRBJ2-5
d_call: .
cdr3_length: 14
cdr3_nt: TGTGCCAGCAGTTACGAGGGCCGGGGAGAGACCCAGTACTTC
cdr3_aa: CASSYEGRGETQYF

clone_size: many
v_call: TRBV5-1
j_call: TRBJ1-1
d_call: .
cdr3_length: 14
cdr3_nt: TGCGCCAGCAGCTTGCCGGGAGGGGGTCGAGAAGCTTTCTTT
cdr3_aa: CASSLPGGGREAFF

clone_size: .
v_call: TRBV12-3/TRBV12-4
j_call: TRBJ2-5
d_call: TRBD1
cdr3_length: 16
cdr3_nt: TGTGCCAGCAGTTTAGCGCCTGAGGGACAGCCAGAGACCCAGTACTTC
cdr3_aa: CASSLAPEGQPETQYF

clone_size: .
v_call: TRBV4-2
j_call: TRBJ2-7
d_call: .
cdr3_length: 16
cdr3_nt: TGTGCCAGCAGCCAAGAGGCGGGGTTTCTAGGCTACGAGCAGTACTTC
cdr3_aa: CASSQEAGFLGYEQYF

clone_size: many
v_call: TRBV13
j_call: TRBJ2-3
d_call: TRBD2
cdr3_length: 18
cdr3_nt: TGTGCCAGCAGCCCGACAACCCTAGTAGCGGGGTACACAGATACGCAGTATTTT
cdr3_aa: CASSPTTLVAGYTDTQYF

clone_size: .
v_call: TRBV5-6
j_call: TRBJ2-7
d_call: .
cdr3_length: 12
cdr3_nt: TGTGCCAGCAGCTTGGACGACCTGGAGCAGTACTTC
cdr3_aa: CASSLDDLEQYF

clone_size: many
v_call: TRBV9
j_call: TRBJ1-4
d_call: TRBD1
cdr3_length: 15
cdr3_nt: TGTGCCAGCAGCGTAGAGGACAGGGAGAATGAAAAACTGTTTTTT
cdr3_aa: CASSVEDRENEKLFF

clone_size: many
v_call: TRBV5-6
j_call: TRBJ2-1
d_call: .
cdr3_length: 12
cdr3_nt: TGTGCCAGCAGCCCAAGTTACAATGAGCAGTTCTTC
cdr3_aa: CASSPSYNEQFF

clone_size: many
v_call: TRBV7-9
j_call: TRBJ2-2
d_call: .
cdr3_length: 14
cdr3_nt: TGTGCCAGCAGTTGGGACTTTCTTGTCGGGGAGCTGTTTTTT
cdr3_aa: CASSWDFLVGELFF

clone_size: many
v_call: TRBV7-3
j_call: TRBJ2-3
d_call: TRBD2
cdr3_length: 15
cdr3_nt: TGTGCCAGCAGCCCTACAGCGGGAGGCAGGAATACGCAGTATTTT
cdr3_aa: CASSPTAGGRNTQYF

clone_size: .
v_call: TRBV20-1
j_call: TRBJ2-7
d_call: TRBD2
cdr3_length: 15
cdr3_nt: TGCAGTGCTAGATCAACTAGCGGGGCGACCTACGAGCAGTACTTC
cdr3_aa: CSARSTSGATYEQYF

clone_size: many
v_call: TRBV14
j_call: TRBJ2-3
d_call: TRBD2
cdr3_length: 16
cdr3_nt: TGTGCCAGCAGCCACAAGCGACTAGCGTTCGGAGATACGCAGTATTTT
cdr3_aa: CASSHKRLAFGDTQYF

clone_size: many
v_call: TRBV19
j_call: TRBJ1-5
d_call: .
cdr3_length: 17
cdr3_nt: TGTGCCAGTAGTATTAGATCCACAGGGTTTAGCAATCAGCCCCAGCATTTT
cdr3_aa: CASSIRSTGFSNQPQHF

clone_size: many
v_call: TRBV7-2
j_call: TRBJ2-4
d_call: .
cdr3_length: 16
cdr3_nt: TGTGCCAGCAGCGGGCGTAGGGACCTAGCCAAAAACATTCAGTACTTC
cdr3_aa: CASSGRRDLAKNIQYF

clone_size: few
v_call: TRBV11-3
j_call: TRBJ2-1
d_call: .
cdr3_length: 15
cdr3_nt: TGTGCCAGCGCACCAAACTCCGGACCCTACAATGAGCAGTTCTTC
cdr3_aa: CASAPNSGPYNEQFF

clone_size: few
v_call: TRBV12-3/TRBV12-4
j_call: TRBJ1-5
d_call: .
cdr3_length: 14
cdr3_nt: TGTGCCAGCAGTTTAGGGCCAGGGTCTCAGCCCCAGCATTTT
cdr3_aa: CASSLGPGSQPQHF

clone_size: many
v_call: TRBV4-2
j_call: TRBJ2-6
d_call: .
cdr3_length: 17
cdr3_nt: TGTGCCAGCAGCCAAGATCCAGCAGATTCTGGGGCCAACGTCCTGACTTTC
cdr3_aa: CASSQDPADSGANVLTF

clone_size: many
v_call: TRBV9
j_call: TRBJ2-4
d_call: TRBD2
cdr3_length: 15
cdr3_nt: TGTGCCAGCAGCGTAGCGGGACTAGGCCAAAACATTCAGTACTTC
cdr3_aa: CASSVAGLGQNIQYF

clone_size: .
v_call: TRBV24-1
j_call: TRBJ2-1
d_call: .
cdr3_length: 16
cdr3_nt: TGTGCCACCAGTGAGTCACCCGGGAGTGCCTACAATGAGCAGTTCTTC
cdr3_aa: CATSESPGSAYNEQFF

clone_size: many
v_call: TRBV28
j_call: TRBJ2-4
d_call: .
cdr3_length: 14
cdr3_nt: TGTGCCAGCAGTGCCGATATAGCCAAAAACATTCAGTACTTC
cdr3_aa: CASSADIAKNIQYF

clone_size: many
v_call: TRBV9
j_call: TRBJ2-3
d_call: .
cdr3_length: 14
cdr3_nt: TGTGCCAGCAGTACCGGGATTAGCACAGATACGCAGTATTTT
cdr3_aa: CASSTGISTDTQYF

clone_size: .
v_call: TRBV27
j_call: TRBJ1-6
d_call: .
cdr3_length: 15
cdr3_nt: TGTGCCAGCAGTTTATTCGACCAGGTTAATTCACCCCTCCACTTT
cdr3_aa: CASSLFDQVNSPLHF

clone_size: many
v_call: TRBV6-2/TRBV6-3
j_call: TRBJ2-1
d_call: .
cdr3_length: 13
cdr3_nt: TGTGCCAGCAGTTACTCGGCCGTCCGTGAGCAGTTCTTC
cdr3_aa: CASSYSAVREQFF

clone_size: .
v_call: TRBV10-3
j_call: TRBJ2-4
d_call: TRBD2
cdr3_length: 16
cdr3_nt: TGTGCCATCAGTGAGCTTAGCGGGGGGACGGGGAACATTCAGTACTTC
cdr3_aa: CAISELSGGTGNIQYF

clone_size: many
v_call: TRBV4-1
j_call: TRBJ1-1
d_call: TRBD1
cdr3_length: 14
cdr3_nt: TGCGCCAGCAGCCTTGACAGGGGTTTCGCTGAAGCTTTCTTT
cdr3_aa: CASSLDRGFAEAFF

clone_size: .
v_call: TRBV24-1
j_call: TRBJ2-2
d_call: .
cdr3_length: 16
cdr3_nt: TGTGCCACCAGTGATTTCCGGACTTCCAACACCGGGGAGCTGTTTTTT
cdr3_aa: CATSDFRTSNTGELFF

clone_size: few
v_call: TRBV4-3
j_call: TRBJ2-3
d_call: TRBD2
cdr3_length: 17
cdr3_nt: TGCGCCAGCAGCCAAGATGGGACTAGCGGATTCTTGGATACGCAGTATTTT
cdr3_aa: CASSQDGTSGFLDTQYF

clone_size: many
v_call: TRBV5-6
j_call: TRBJ2-3
d_call: TRBD2
cdr3_length: 17
cdr3_nt: TGTGCCAGCAGTGGGCTAGCGGGAGAGAATTTCTCAGATACGCAGTATTTT
cdr3_aa: CASSGLAGENFSDTQYF

clone_size: .
v_call: TRBV4-1
j_call: TRBJ2-2
d_call: TRBD1
cdr3_length: 17
cdr3_nt: TGCGCCAGCAGCCAGGTTCGGACAGGGGCGAACACCGGGGAGCGGTTTTTT
cdr3_aa: CASSQVRTGANTGERFF

clone_size: many
v_call: TRBV25-1
j_call: TRBJ1-2
d_call: .
cdr3_length: 14
cdr3_nt: TGTGCCAGCAGTGAAATGGGGATGGGCTATGGCTACACCTTC
cdr3_aa: CASSEMGMGYGYTF

clone_size: many
v_call: TRBV3-1
j_call: TRBJ2-5
d_call: TRBD2
cdr3_length: 14
cdr3_nt: TGTGCCAGCAGCCAAGAGGGACTAGAAGAGACCCAGTACTTC
cdr3_aa: CASSQEGLEETQYF

clone_size: many
v_call: TRBV9
j_call: TRBJ1-6
d_call: .
cdr3_length: 15
cdr3_nt: TGTGCCAGCAGCGTAGAAGGTGCACGTAGTTCACCCCTCCACTTT
cdr3_aa: CASSVEGARSSPLHF

clone_size: many
v_call: TRBV7-9
j_call: TRBJ1-3
d_call: .
cdr3_length: 17
cdr3_nt: TGTGCCAGCAGCTTAATCGCCCGCCTCAACTCTGGAAACACCATATATTTT
cdr3_aa: CASSLIARLNSGNTIYF

clone_size: many
v_call: TRBV6-1
j_call: TRBJ2-2
d_call: TRBD2
cdr3_length: 16
cdr3_nt: TGTGCCAGCATCCGACGGAGCGGGGACTACACCGGGGAGCTGTTTTTT
cdr3_aa: CASIRRSGDYTGELFF

clone_size: many
v_call: TRBV15
j_call: TRBJ2-3
d_call: .
cdr3_length: 16
cdr3_nt: TGTGCCACCAGCAGAGAAGACGCAAGTGGGACAGATACGCAGTATTTT
cdr3_aa: CATSREDASGTDTQYF

clone_size: many
v_call: TRBV27
j_call: TRBJ2-7
d_call: TRBD2
cdr3_length: 14
cdr3_nt: TGTGCCAGCGCCGAGGCGGGAGGGTACTACGAGCAGTACTTC
cdr3_aa: CASAEAGGYYEQYF

clone_size: many
v_call: TRBV29-1
j_call: TRBJ2-1
d_call: .
cdr3_length: 10
cdr3_nt: TGCAGCGCTAGTGAGAATGAGCAGTTCTTC
cdr3_aa: CSASENEQFF

clone_size: many
v_call: TRBV6-5
j_call: TRBJ2-2
d_call: .
cdr3_length: 15
cdr3_nt: TGTGCCAGCAGTTACTCGAATGGCGACACCGGGGAGCTGTTTTTT
cdr3_aa: CASSYSNGDTGELFF